The subject of this entry is one T cell receptor (beta chain). The record originates from a study of control samples from healthy donors and cancer patients. This table comes from immunoSEQ multiplex PCR, and its TCRdb copy is limited to in-frame clones, with some not included. The table records about 110,000 clones, 90% to 95% of them present only once. The germline V gene encodes CDR1 LGHNA and CDR2 YSLEER. The CDR3 is 17 residues long. Trimming shortened V by 0 bases and J by 2 bases, and 14 bases separated the two germline ends. This TCR was recovered from a woman younger than 30 in good health. Specimen: blood. The chain combines TRBV4-3 with TRBJ2-1; TRBD2 might be the D (6 bases). CDR3 amino acids: CASSQDPSADPYNEQFF. The CDR3 DNA reads TGCGCCAGCAGCCAAGATCCTAGCGCCGACCCCTACAATGAGCAGTTCTTC.